What follows describes a single TCR beta chain. Its specificity is not known. The record originates from a study of cytomegalovirus exposure and HLA in healthy donors. General study results and limits: An analysis was carried out at a later point. It showed that HLA-associated TCR beta chains were more clonally expanded than equally common non-associated chains.

Germline CDR1 reads ENHRY; CDR2 reads SYGVKD. V lost 2 bases, J lost 8 bases, and 21 bases lay in between. CDR3 size: 17 residues. Primers included in the PCR were 60 Vbeta and 13 Jbeta primers. Per the original data handling: Later analysis identified 65 million to 80 million unique TCR beta chains, about 10 million shared. The data were produced by immunoSEQ multiplex PCR, yet TCRdb's version contains in-frame clones alone and is incomplete. The D gene and trimming were derived from the DNA, and the V and J assignments and clone size from that table. The repertoire has roughly 100,000 clones, just under 80% of them found once; the top ten carry roughly 5%.

Material for sequencing was PBMCs. The chain uses TRBV10-3 and TRBJ1-4, with a possible D match to TRBD1 (6 bases). This sequence was found in a male donor in good health and CMV-seronegative. The CDR3 sequence is CAISERAPGGAKEKLFF. The CDR3 DNA sequence: TGTGCCATCAGTGAGAGGGCCCCTGGGGGGGCGAAGGAAAAACTGTTTTTT.